Given below is one T cell receptor (beta chain) in context. Its target is not known. This entry belongs to a study of neoadjuvant anti-PD-1 for oral cavity cancer. Study results and caveats: With three patients per group, TCR findings need larger cohorts.

Data came from immunoSEQ multiplex PCR; TCRdb stores just in-frame clones and leaves some out. The data show around 17,000 clones, with 55% to 70% seen just once and approximately 2.6% held by the top ten. The CDR3 length is 15 residues. Patients were newly diagnosed with stage II-IVA oral cavity squamous cell carcinoma without prior systemic or radiation treatment. The patients had HPV-negative, locally advanced oral cavity squamous cell carcinoma. The TCR was taken from a person aged 35 to 85 with oral cavity squamous cell carcinoma. The V and J genes are TRBV21-1 and TRBJ2-2. TRBV21-1 is a pseudogene. The material was PBMCs, obtained before nivolumab (anti-PD-1) treatment. CDR3: CASSKVFQNTGELFF. The CDR3 region has the DNA TGTGCCAGCAGCAAAGTCTTCCAGAACACCGGGGAGCTGTTTTTT.